The 4 T cell receptor beta chains given below trace back to one sample, sequenced in a study of spatial heterogeneity in lung cancer. The sample's time point: sample taken at primary tumor resection. TCRdb passed the 5' RACE reads through MiXCR, listing each CDR3 protein once. Of fewer than 45,000 distinct CDR3 sequences in the sample, nearly 7% are singletons; the top ten hold about two fifths. Sequencing used PBMCs, obtained at surgery. The receptors here all came from a female donor with early-stage non-small cell lung cancer.

This clonotype was seen a few times. V usage is TRBV6-5 and J usage is TRBJ2-2; D assignment may be TRBD1 or TRBD2 (5 bases each). Germline V gene lookup returns CDR1 MNHEY and CDR2 SVGAGI. This CDR3 spans 15 amino acids. V was shortened by 7 bases and J by 0 bases, with 12 bases between the two germline ends. CDR3 region: CASTRGRANTGELFF. CDR3 sequence (DNA): TGTGCCAGCACGAGGGGCAGGGCGAACACCGGGGAGCTGTTTTTT.

This clonotype was counted only a few times. This chain joins TRBV24-1 and TRBJ1-1, with a possible D match to TRBD1 (5 bases). Germline V gene lookup returns CDR1 KGHDR and CDR2 SFDVKD. V lost 3 bases and J 4 bases, leaving 14 bases between the germline ends. The length of the CDR3 is 15 residues. CDR3 nucleotides: TGTGCCACCAGTGATACCCGTCGTGGGGGCACTGAAGCTTTCTTT. This encodes CATSDTRRGGTEAFF.

This clonotype was detected a few times. This rearrangement joins TRBV10-3 to TRBJ2-5; tentatively, D is TRBD1 (5 bases). V was pared by 7 bases and J by 1 base, with 7 bases between. The germline CDR1 and CDR2 sequences are ENHRY and SYGVKD. The CDR3 is 12 residues long. CDR3 sequence reads: CAIKDSQETQYF. CDR3 coding DNA: TGTGCCATCAAAGACAGCCAAGAGACCCAGTACTTC.

This chain connects TRBV5-1 to TRBJ2-7; no firm D call. The germline V gene encodes CDR1 SGHRS and CDR2 YFSETQ. The length of the CDR3 is 12 residues. The V and J ends lost 4 bases and 4 bases respectively, with 9 bases between them. CDR3 sequence reads: CASSQPSYEQYF. The CDR3 DNA follows: TGCGCCAGCAGCCAACCTAGTTACGAGCAGTACTTC.